This TCR beta chain was captured in a study of blood T cell repertoires in COVID-19. Background on the study: Collection of acute and convalescent COVID-19 samples took place in the United States, Italy and Spain. The analysed material was cDNA or gDNA that came from T cells, B-cell-depleted T cells, or PBMCs.

Under the authors' procedure: By means of reference gene primer amplification, nucleated cell counts were estimated. Measured with immunoSEQ multiplex PCR; TCRdb has only the in-frame clones, and not every one. Clone size and the V and J calls come from that table; the DNA yielded D and trimming. This sample has some 250,000 clones, with more than 65% found just once. From germline, CDR1 is MNHEY and CDR2 SVGAGI. This CDR3 is 10 amino acids long. Trimming removed 1 base at V and 10 bases at J, with 4 bases between. This receptor was identified in a woman of 80 years or more with acute or convalescent COVID-19. The genes are TRBV6-5 and TRBJ1-2; D not resolved. Sequenced material: peripheral blood. The DNA of the CDR3 is TGTGCCAGCAGTTACTATTACTACACCTTC. The encoded protein is CASSYYYYTF.